This T cell receptor beta chain was obtained from a study of blood T cell repertoires in COVID-19. Some clones are missing from TCRdb's copy, which holds only in-frame ones; the method was immunoSEQ multiplex PCR. The sample records 150,000 to 180,000 clones, 75% to 80% being singletons. Germline CDR1 is SGHNT and CDR2 is YYREEE (reference sequence). CDR3 length: 15 amino acids. Trimming removed 2 bases from V and 2 bases from J, with 12 bases in between. J is TRBJ2-3 and V is TRBV5-4, with D possibly matching TRBD1 (6 bases). The source of this sequence is an elderly man with acute or convalescent COVID-19. The sample taken for sequencing was peripheral blood. CDR3 residues: CASSFGQRNTDTQYF. The CDR3 bases are TGTGCCAGCAGCTTTGGACAGAGAAACACAGATACGCAGTATTTT.